The 19 T cell receptor beta chains in this list originate from one sample, sequenced in a study of shared clonotypes between healthy human individuals. Here immunoSEQ multiplex PCR was the method, and the copy in TCRdb shows in-frame clones only, minus some. The data contain about 490,000 clones, approximately 80% of them seen just once; the ten biggest clones take up around 13%. The material sequenced was PBMCs. These receptor sequences come from a woman aged 40-49 years in good health. Some clones in this sample may be carry-over from other donors' samples.

This clone came up once. A read error is possible here, since a much larger clone lies one base away. This sequence joins TRBV7-2 and TRBJ2-3; D gene ambiguous. Germline V lookup: CDR1 SGHTA, CDR2 FQGNSA. V was cut by 6 bases and J by 3 bases, with 4 bases left in between. CDR3 length: 11 amino acids. CDR3 in DNA: TGTGCCAGCAGGGTTACAGATACGCAGTATTTT. It encodes CASRVTDTQYF.

V is TRBV7-2 and J is TRBJ2-1; 9 bases are shared with TRBD2. V gave up 5 bases and J gave up 5 bases; unmatched junction bases: 7. Germline lookup yields CDR1 SGHTA and CDR2 FQGNSA. There are 15 residues in the CDR3. The DNA of the CDR3 is TGTGCCAGCAGCAGGACTAGCGAATTGAACAATGAGCAGTTCTTC. It encodes CASSRTSELNNEQFF.

The chain employs TRBV7-2 and TRBJ2-1; TRBD2 agrees at 11 bases. This CDR3 is 14 amino acids long. CDR1 and CDR2 from the germline V gene are SGHTA and FQGNSA. V lost 6 bases and J lost 15; bases outside the gene matches: 13. CDR3 coding DNA: TGTGCCAGCAGAACGGGACTAGCGGAACCCTCAGGGTTCTTC. This gives the protein CASRTGLAEPSGFF.

This clone has at least ten counts. V and J are TRBV5-4 and TRBJ2-5, with 8 bases identical to TRBD1. The CDR3 length is 15 residues. CDR1 is SGHNT and CDR2 is YYREEE in the germline V gene (reference sequence). V lost 3 bases to trimming and J lost 4 bases; unmatched junction nucleotides: 8. CDR3 protein: CASSYRQGIGETQYF. Written as DNA, the CDR3 is TGTGCCAGCAGCTATAGACAGGGGATAGGAGAGACCCAGTACTTC.

The chain combines TRBV7-8 with TRBJ1-2; 9 bases map to TRBD1. The junction had 12 bases not matched to a gene; V was cut back by 5 bases and J by 8 bases. The V gene's germline CDR1 is SGHVS and CDR2 FQNEAQ. The CDR3 is 15 amino acids. CDR3 sequence: CASSERTGDLLGYTF. DNA for the CDR3: TGTGCCAGCAGCGAGCGGACAGGGGACCTTCTAGGCTACACCTTC. Drawing the rest from reference TRBV7-8 and TRBJ1-2, the complete variable domain is GAGVSQSPRYKVAKRGQDVALRCDPISGHVSLFWYQQALGQGPEFLTYFQNEAQLDKSGLPSDRFFAERPEGSVSTLKIQRTQQEDSAVYLCASSERTGDLLGYTFGSGTRLTVV.

This chain connects TRBV19 to TRBJ2-7; possible D gene TRBD1, 6 bases. CDR3 length: 14 residues. CDR1 LNHDA and CDR2 SQIVND come from the germline V gene (reference sequence). The V end lost 7 bases, the J end lost 3 bases, and 16 bases lay between the germline ends. CDR3 sequence reads: CASMSAGVGYEQYF. The CDR3 DNA sequence: TGTGCCAGTATGTCGGCAGGGGTGGGCTACGAGCAGTACTTC.

The V gene is TRBV29-1, the J gene TRBJ1-3, with D unresolved. This CDR3 is built from 14 residues. The V end was cut by 7 bases, the J end by 0 bases, with 13 bases between. Looked up from germline, CDR1 is SQVTM and CDR2 is ANQGSEA. The CDR3 spells CSGIEGPSGNTIYF. CDR3 nucleotide sequence: TGCAGCGGGATCGAAGGGCCCTCTGGAAACACCATATATTTT.

V usage is TRBV28 and J usage is TRBJ1-5, with D tentatively TRBD1 (6 bases). The V gene's germline CDR1 is MDHEN and CDR2 SYDVKM. This CDR3 region has 18 residues. The V and J ends lost 7 bases and 1 base respectively, with 23 bases between them. CDR3 amino acids: CASTPLRGPGGSNQPQHF. The CDR3 DNA follows: TGTGCCAGCACCCCTCTCCGGGGTCCGGGGGGCAGCAATCAGCCCCAGCATTTT.

The CDR3 bases are TGTGCCAGCAGCCTCCAGGGCGGCCCCGGGGAGCTGTTTTTT. Its translation: CASSLQGGPGELFF. V gene TRBV7-9 combines with J gene TRBJ2-2; weak D call: TRBD1 (5 bases). This CDR3 region has 14 residues. Germline lookup yields CDR1 SEHNR and CDR2 FQNEAQ (reference sequence). V was pared by 5 bases and J by 6 bases, with 13 bases between.

The chain has TRBV5-4 and TRBJ2-5; 10 nucleotides agree with TRBD2. The CDR3 totals 16 residues. Germline values: CDR1 SGHNT, CDR2 YYREEE (reference sequence). V shed 4 bases and J 4 bases; nucleotides not matched to a gene: 10. The chain's CDR3 is CASSGYHSGRRETQYF. The CDR3, as DNA: TGTGCCAGCAGCGGATATCATAGCGGGAGGAGAGAGACCCAGTACTTC.

A word on this clone: A read error is the likely source, as a far larger clone sits one nucleotide away. The sample contains more than one DNA sequence encoding this CDR3. This chain connects TRBV2 to TRBJ1-2, with 7 positions matching TRBD1. This CDR3 region has 14 residues. With 1 base clipped from V and 8 bases from J, the junction kept 7 bases outside the gene matches. CDR1 SNHLY and CDR2 FYNNEI come from the germline V gene. The CDR3 reads CASSEGGTVYGYTF. Written as DNA, the CDR3 is TGTGCCAGCAGTGAAGGGGGGACAGTGTACGGCTACACCTTC.

V is TRBV10-3 and J is TRBJ2-2; 10 bases are shared with TRBD1. CDR3 length: 15 amino acids. CDR1 is ENHRY, CDR2 SYGVKD, per germline. Losses at the gene ends were 0 bases for V and 7 bases for J; bases not matched to a gene: 2. CDR3 nucleotide sequence: TGTGCCATCAGTGAGTCCGGGACAGGGGTCGGGGAGCTGTTTTTT. It codes for CAISESGTGVGELFF.

This rearrangement joins TRBV6-1 to TRBJ1-3, with D possibly TRBD1 on 5 matching bases. The CDR3 contains 19 residues. V dropped 3 bases and J dropped 0 bases, with 21 bases sitting between them. The germline V gene has CDR1 MNHNS and CDR2 SASEGT. The CDR3 region is CASSERGPTVHRSGNTIYF. In DNA form, the CDR3 reads TGTGCCAGCAGTGAGAGGGGCCCCACGGTGCATCGCTCTGGAAACACCATATATTTT.

For this clone: The same CDR3 can be traced to other DNA sequences in this sample. The chain recombines TRBV28 with TRBJ1-5; D gene unclear. Germline values: CDR1 MDHEN, CDR2 SYDVKM. V gave up 5 bases and J gave up 4 bases, with 3 bases separating them. The CDR3 is 11 residues long. CDR3 nucleotide sequence: TGTGCCAGCAGTGGAAATCAGCCCCAGCATTTT. Protein sequence: CASSGNQPQHF.

Note on this clone: A read error is possible here, since a much larger clone lies one base away. At the DNA level, this CDR3 is encoded by other sequences in the same sample as well. The V call is TRBV14, the J call TRBJ2-7; tentative D call: TRBD2 (5 bases). CDR3 length: 13 residues. Trimming took 1 base from V and 2 from J, leaving 6 bases between them. The germline gives CDR1 SGHDN, CDR2 FVKESK. The CDR3 DNA reads as TGTGCCAGCAGCCAAGGGCGGGCCTACGAGCAGTACTTC. Amino acid sequence: CASSQGRAYEQYF.

The chain is built from TRBV29-1 and TRBJ1-1; D is unclear. The CDR3 totals 11 residues. Germline assignment: CDR1 SQVTM and CDR2 ANQGSEA. The V and J ends lost 4 bases and 4 bases respectively, with 7 bases between them. Here the CDR3 reads CSVVSLTEAFF. The CDR3 region has the DNA TGCAGCGTTGTGTCACTCACTGAAGCTTTCTTT.

Worth noting for this clone: A read error is possible here, since a much larger clone lies one base away. Other nucleotide sequences in the sample specify the same CDR3. V gene TRBV18 combines with J gene TRBJ1-1; TRBD1 agrees at 11 bases. The germline CDR1 and CDR2 sequences are KGHSH and LQKENI. The ends lost 3 bases at V and 11 bases at J; junction bases unmatched: 8. The CDR3 is 14 amino acids. This CDR3 is CASSPGQGVWEAFF. CDR3 nucleotides: TGTGCCAGCTCACCGGGACAGGGGGTGTGGGAGGCTTTCTTT.

In regard to this clone: The junction and the germline gene differ at one end; a read error may be behind it. This chain connects TRBV7-2 to TRBJ2-4; 7 bases line up with TRBD2. CDR1 is SGHTA and CDR2 is FQGNSA in the germline V gene. The CDR3 totals 12 residues. The CDR3 sequence is CASSLAQGLQAF. As DNA, the CDR3 is TGTGCCAGCAGCTTAGCCCAGGGACTACAGGCCTTC. Using reference TRBV7-2 and TRBJ2-4 for the parts outside the CDR3, the full variable domain is GAGVSQSPSNKVTEKGKDVELRCDPISGHTALYWYRQSLGQGLEFLIYFQGNSAPDKSGLPSDRFSAERTGGSVSTLTIQRTQQEDSAVYLCASSLAQGLQAFGAGTRLSVL.

This chain links TRBV11-2 with TRBJ2-7; 7 nucleotides agree with TRBD1. Per germline, CDR1 SGHAT and CDR2 FQNNGV. The J segment lost 4 bases and the V segment lost 5 bases, leaving 8 bases of the junction unmatched. The CDR3 contains 14 residues. This CDR3 reads CASSQQGLGYEQYF. CDR3 sequence (DNA): TGTGCCAGCAGCCAACAGGGGCTCGGGTACGAGCAGTACTTC. Using reference TRBV11-2 and TRBJ2-7 for the parts outside the CDR3, the full variable domain is EAGVAQSPRYKIIEKRQSVAFWCNPISGHATLYWYQQILGQGPKLLIQFQNNGVVDDSQLPKDRFSAERLKGVDSTLKIQPAKLEDSAVYLCASSQQGLGYEQYFGPGTRLTVT.